The T cell receptor (beta chain) under discussion was sequenced for a study of neurological immune-mediated disorders. Findings and limits, study-wide: The greatest degree of TCR clonal expansion was observed in HTLV-1-associated myelopathy, with the lowest in multiple sclerosis, below that of healthy controls. Repertoires from 18 of 34 multiple sclerosis patients grouped phylogenetically into a related-CDR3 cluster, suggesting a possible signature.

This clonotype appeared many times. Its target is unknown. Template-switch 5'RACE cDNA synthesis added a 10-nucleotide unique molecular identifier. TCRdb reprocessed the 5' RACE reads with MiXCR, giving one entry per CDR3 protein. The sample carries about 25,000 distinct CDR3 sequences, over 3% recorded once. Unsorted libraries were derived from 2 million PBMCs stored at -80 C. Germline V gene lookup returns CDR1 LNHNV and CDR2 YYDKDF (reference sequence). V shed 5 bases and J shed 10 bases, with 24 bases lying between them. This CDR3 spans 16 amino acids. Sequences were obtained from PBMCs. The chain has TRBV15 and TRBJ1-5; D may be TRBD1 (6 bases). The receptor was isolated from a woman under 40 with multiple sclerosis. DNA for the CDR3: TGTGCCACCAGCCCCCGGACAAGGGGGTCCTTAAGTCCCCAGCATTTT. Its protein product is CATSPRTRGSLSPQHF.